This entry is about one TCR beta chain. This clone was picked up a small number of times. Its binding antigen is unknown. No per-base quality is available; no much larger clone lies one base away. In total, about 650 healthy bone marrow donors made up the cohort. All cohort members were sampled while nominally healthy, although unrecorded immune exposures were likely present. The donor was CMV seronegative and belonged to the group of 380 or so seronegative cohort members. Each donor provided a peripheral blood sample, and peripheral blood mononuclear cells were used for TCR beta sequencing. Genomic DNA extraction from the blood cell samples was performed with the Qiagen DNeasy Blood Extraction Kit. The method was the immunoSEQ multiplex PCR assay. A mixture of 60 forward primers for TCR Vbeta segments and 13 reverse primers for TCR Jbeta segments was used in the multiplex PCR. The CDR3 region of rearranged TCR beta genes was amplified from genomic DNA with a multiplex PCR assay. Amplified TCR beta libraries were sequenced as 87-base-pair reads on the Illumina HiSeq System. Regarding the original processing steps: A later analysis counted approximately 84 million unique TCR beta chains across the 550 to 800 repertoires, and roughly 9.9 million of these chains were shared by at least two donors. A nearest-neighbor algorithm error-corrected the raw reads and collapsed the reads into unique sequences, merging closely related sequences to remove PCR and sequencing errors. Alignment of CDR3 sequences to IMGT reference sequences was used to assign V, D and J gene segments. For a sequence to be retained, a match of at least six nucleotides was required to both a V gene segment and a J gene segment. A rearrangement was called productive if the CDR3 had no stop codons and remained in frame with V and J, and every other rearrangement was called non-productive. Following IMGT convention, CDR3 was defined as the stretch from the second conserved V-encoded cysteine up to the conserved J-encoded phenylalanine. In an earlier analysis of 500 to 650 of the donors, sequences lacking an unambiguous match to a single V gene segment were excluded. An earlier analysis of a few hundred of the donors classified V segments as functional when productive rearrangements were above 56.7% and as segregating when the standard deviation between donors was above 5%. To diagnose cytomegalovirus status from the catalog of TCR beta chain sequences, a statistical classification framework was built. V and J gene assignment, in a later analysis, came from comparing TCR nucleotide sequences with IMGT/GENE-DB human TR gene sequences. Using the TCRdist pipeline, a later analysis assigned CDR3 sequences along with most-parsimonious VDJ recombination scenarios. A later analysis defined each TCR beta chain by its CDR3 amino acid sequence plus V-gene family, and excluded reads lacking a unique V-gene family. To address suspected cross-contamination and a sequencing artifact, a later analysis removed 592 highly shared, low-generation-probability nucleotide sequences. A later analysis calculated a clonal expansion index for each public chain from normalized within-repertoire ranks of inferred template counts. Generation probabilities in a later analysis came from a VDJ recombination model fitted to out-of-frame rearrangements, and those results were checked against IGoR. A later analysis scored TCR-TCR, TCR-HLA and TCR-CMV co-occurrence with hypergeometric tests, applying a repertoire-size bias correction to TCR pairs. False discovery rates were estimated in a later analysis by permuting HLA or CMV assignments 20 times. In a later analysis, co-occurring TCRs were grouped using DBSCAN, and TCRdist sequence similarity was added for clustering within HLA-allele-positive subsets. Repertoires with fewer than 30,000 or more than 120,000 public chains were left out of co-occurrence clustering, as were five repertoires with anomalous nucleotide sharing. Not all clones reach the TCRdb copy of this immuneACCESS table, which keeps in-frame sequences only. Checked studies attribute under half of the gap to unresolved V genes and leave the rest unexplained. Clone size and the V and J calls come from that table; the DNA yielded D and trimming. The sample table lists more than 110,000 clones, about 8.9% of them with a count of one. Roughly 2% of the sample goes to the ten largest clones.

The data stem from a study of cytomegalovirus exposure and HLA in healthy donors (dated by TCRdb to the late 2010s). Concerning the study at large: An earlier analysis of some 620 of the donors reported 276 Gb of sequence data and 117 million unique TCR beta sequences obtained from approximately 180 million T cells. Among some 400 genotyped donors of the cohort, an average of about 240,000 unique TCR beta nucleotide sequences was sequenced per donor, of which about 20% were non-productive. To study patterns of TCR occurrence, a later analysis re-analyzed previously published TCR beta repertoires from under 750 donors and added high-resolution HLA genotyping. The study used immunosequencing to profile the T cell repertoires of some 600 subjects and linked those repertoires to cytomegalovirus serostatus. A handful of DR-DQ haplotypes were handled as single units for association and clustering because linkage in the cohort was strong. Along with the approximately 650-subject first cohort, a separate validation cohort of over 90 different subjects was used. Alongside the repertoire data, information on donor age, sex, ethnicity and CMV serostatus was compiled. Rather than using new phenotypic data, the later analysis identified candidate immune exposures from TCR beta sequences and from how often those sequences occurred across donors. A later genetic analysis took genome-wide SNP genotypes for about 55% of the roughly 670 donors and used that subset as a discovery cohort. High-throughput TCR immunosequencing, statistical association of individual TCRs with disease status, and machine learning were combined to predict cytomegalovirus infection status. HLA typing included class I and class II loci at four-digit resolution. All discovery cohort repertoires had been generated using a single sequencing platform. Roughly 300 gigabases of sequencing data and 70 million to 95 million unique TCR sequences made up an early release that covered approximately 620 HLA-typed donors. In an earlier analysis of around 540 of the donors, high-throughput TCR beta sequencing was used to judge whether each TCR beta V gene segment behaved as functional or pseudogenic. The genetic ancestry cluster associated with self-reported Caucasian donors included over 80% of the 398 genotyped donors. The study aimed to test whether cataloging public T cell receptors could reveal signatures of past pathogen exposure. Typing coverage differed by locus: A, B, C, DRB1 and DQB1 were typed in roughly 620-630 donors, DQA1 in about 500, DPA1 in 600 to 610, and DPB1 in just under 490. Summary of the overall study and its limitations: A total of about 180 TCR beta chains were listed by the study as associated with cytomegalovirus. Because HLA typing was missing for some donors at each locus, association tests included only the typed subset. When HLA alleles, especially DR and DQ, strongly co-occurred, attributing TCR associations to individual alleles was difficult. A later genetic analysis associated a missense DCLRE1C variant with V-gene and J-gene trimming of TCR beta chains, and an independent cohort replicated the association. Compared with equally common non-associated chains, HLA-associated TCR beta chains in a later analysis were more clonally expanded and had lower generation probabilities. A few of the identified cytomegalovirus-associated TCR beta chains were confirmed in vitro to be specific for cytomegalovirus antigens. An earlier analysis of 587 of the donors showed that most TCR beta V segments appeared in productive rearrangements either about 87% or about 30% of the time, which broadly matched IMGT annotations. The presence/absence analyses assumed that sequencing depth was roughly uniform across donors, and that assumption may not be true. Correlated functional status among segregating V segments might reflect linkage disequilibrium, but an unknown experimental factor could not be ruled out. According to a later analysis, most CMV-associated TCR beta chains appeared to be HLA-restricted, and the HLA associations seemed to be driven largely by CMV exposure. A cluster of highly shared sequence variants was judged likely to be a technical artifact of the sequencing pipeline. Specific HLA alleles were associated with 18,000 or so TCR beta sequences at a false discovery rate of 0.05 in a later analysis. The authors suggested that the approach could potentially be extended to other disease states and immunological phenotypes. The classifier was reported to diagnose cytomegalovirus status with high specificity and sensitivity in both the original cohort and the validation cohort. In a later genetic analysis, fewer N-insertions in productive TCRs were reported among donors in an Asian-associated ancestry cluster than the roughly 710-donor mean. About 17 rarely observed V segments, including chromosome 9 orphons, were excluded from the earlier analysis of almost 600 of the donors because counts were too low. While some public TCRs were present in many individuals, most TCR sequences turned up only very rarely across donors. This cohort had only TCR beta chains sequenced, and the lack of alpha or paired-chain data limited which features could be detected. A further reported finding was that TCR beta sequences accurately predicted the HLA-A and HLA-B alleles for most subjects in the first cohort. According to a later analysis, TCR association rates differed among HLA loci, with DRB1 alleles showing the most associated TCRs and HLA-C alleles showing the fewest. A later analysis reported that several top co-occurrence clusters appeared linked to parvovirus B19, influenza, CMV and Epstein-Barr virus. For the cohort, immune exposure information was limited to CMV serostatus. Some IMGT-functional V segments, including TRBV6-2 and TRBV6-3, could not be distinguished by the 87-base-pair reads and were therefore excluded.

V trim: 5 bases; J trim: 3 bases; unmatched bases: 16. According to the germline V gene (reference sequence), CDR1 reads SEHNR and CDR2 reads FQNEAQ. From cysteine to phenylalanine, the CDR3 is 18 amino acids long. The read is trimmed to its CDR3 DNA, 54 bases read in frame from base 1. The TCR sequence derives from a man aged 50 to 60 in good health and CMV-seronegative. Sequencing was done on a sample of PBMCs. The rearranged chain carries TRBV7-9 and TRBJ1-3; 7 bases in between match TRBD1. The bases read TGTGCCAGCAGCCACGGACAGGCGATACCCTTCGGTGGAAACACCATATATTTT. Its protein reads: CASSHGQAIPFGGNTIYF.